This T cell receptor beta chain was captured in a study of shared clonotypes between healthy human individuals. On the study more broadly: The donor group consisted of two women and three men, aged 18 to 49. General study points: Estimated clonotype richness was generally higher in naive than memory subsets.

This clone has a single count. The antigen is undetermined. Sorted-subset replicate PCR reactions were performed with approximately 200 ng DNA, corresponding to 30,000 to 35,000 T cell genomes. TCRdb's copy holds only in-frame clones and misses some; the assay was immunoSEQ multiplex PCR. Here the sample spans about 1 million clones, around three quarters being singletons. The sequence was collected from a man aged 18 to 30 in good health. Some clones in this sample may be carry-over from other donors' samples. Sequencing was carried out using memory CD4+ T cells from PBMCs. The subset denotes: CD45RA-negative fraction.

CDR3 amino acids: CASSLVIGGIDGYTF. The CDR3, as DNA: TGCGCCAGCAGCTTGGTTATAGGGGGGATCGATGGCTACACCTTC. The genes are TRBV5-1 and TRBJ1-2; D perhaps matches TRBD1 (6 bases). The CDR3 runs to 15 residues. In germline, CDR1 is SGHRS, CDR2 YFSETQ. V was clipped by 0 bases and J by 6 bases, with 15 bases between them.